Presented here are 20 T cell receptor beta chains from one specimen sequenced in a study of T cell responses to AZD1222 COVID-19 vaccine. Profiling relied on immunoSEQ multiplex PCR, and the TCRdb table lists in-frame clones only, not all of them. Here the sample spans over 85,000 clones, roughly 90% being singletons. The material was peripheral blood, obtained 28 days after the second AZD1222 dose. The receptors were sampled from an adult who received the AZD1222 COVID-19 vaccine.

V gene TRBV3-1 (or the pseudogene TRBV3-2) combines with J gene TRBJ1-2; possibly TRBD1 for D (6 bases). The CDR3 runs 17 residues. CDR1 and CDR2 (germline): LGHDT, YNNKEL (reference sequence). V lost 3 bases, J lost 2 bases, and 19 bases lay in between. The CDR3: CASSHGGGQCPNYGYTF. The CDR3 coding sequence is TGTGCCAGCAGCCATGGGGGTGGACAGTGCCCAAACTATGGCTACACCTTC.

The chain uses TRBV9 and TRBJ1-3; no clear D. CDR1 and CDR2 from the germline V gene are SGDLS and YYNGEE. The V end was cut by 0 bases, the J end by 0 bases, with 4 bases between. CDR3 length equals 14 residues. Here the CDR3 DNA reads TGTGCCAGCAGCGTAGCGAGCTCTGGAAACACCATATATTTT. It is translated as CASSVASSGNTIYF.

V gene TRBV29-1 combines with J gene TRBJ1-6; 8 nucleotides agree with TRBD1. V lost 4 bases to trimming and J lost 11 bases; unmatched junction nucleotides: 4. In germline, CDR1 is SQVTM, CDR2 ANQGSEA. The CDR3 loop spans 12 amino acids. CDR3 DNA sequence: TGCAGCGTTGCCGGACAGGGAACACCCCTCCACTTT. Its protein is CSVAGQGTPLHF.

The rearrangement links TRBV29-1 to TRBJ2-5; TRBD2 matches 8 bases. CDR1 and CDR2 from the germline V gene are SQVTM and ANQGSEA. The CDR3 is 14 amino acids. With V trimmed by 4 bases and J by 1 base, 5 bases remained unmatched. CDR3 nucleotides: TGCAGCGTTGCGGTAGCGGGGACCCAAGAGACCCAGTACTTC. This gives the protein CSVAVAGTQETQYF.

The gene calls are TRBV4-1 and TRBJ1-1; 7 bases are shared with TRBD1. Germline loops: CDR1 MGHRA, CDR2 YSYEKL. V lost 1 base, J lost 6 bases, and 17 bases stayed unmatched. There are 18 residues in the CDR3. CDR3 sequence: CASSQVAHTTGQGAEAFF. The CDR3 region has the DNA TGCGCCAGCAGCCAAGTCGCCCATACTACAGGCCAGGGGGCTGAAGCTTTCTTT.

The chain couples TRBV4-3 to TRBJ2-5; D gene unclear. Per germline, CDR1 LGHNA and CDR2 YSLEER. Trimming shortened V by 2 bases and J by 1 base, and 8 bases separated the two germline ends. CDR3 size: 14 residues. The CDR3 region has the DNA TGCGCCAGCAGCCAAAGGGTGGCCCAAGAGACCCAGTACTTC. It translates to CASSQRVAQETQYF.

J is TRBJ1-2 and V is TRBV7-2; the D is unclear. Trimming stripped 0 bases from V and 3 bases from J, with 8 bases between. Per the germline V gene, CDR1 is SGHTA and CDR2 is FQGNSA. This CDR3 region has 14 residues. In DNA, the CDR3 is TGTGCCAGCAGCTTAGCTCACAGCTACTATGGCTACACCTTC. Translated, it gives CASSLAHSYYGYTF. The full variable domain, with the rest looked up from reference TRBV7-2 and TRBJ1-2, is GAGVSQSPSNKVTEKGKDVELRCDPISGHTALYWYRQSLGQGLEFLIYFQGNSAPDKSGLPSDRFSAERTGGSVSTLTIQRTQQEDSAVYLCASSLAHSYYGYTFGSGTRLTVV.

The gene calls are TRBV4-1 and TRBJ1-6; 7 nucleotides align to TRBD1. J was trimmed by 3 bases and V by 3 bases; bases with no gene match: 11. In germline, CDR1 is MGHRA, CDR2 YSYEKL. The CDR3 consists of 18 residues. The CDR3 sequence: CASSHPPRGWDYNSPLHF. CDR3 DNA sequence: TGCGCCAGCAGCCATCCACCCAGGGGGTGGGACTATAATTCACCCCTCCACTTT.

The rearrangement joins TRBV7-9 to TRBJ1-1, with D perhaps TRBD1 (5 bases). This CDR3 has 14 amino acids. CDR1 SEHNR and CDR2 FQNEAQ come from the germline V gene (reference sequence). The germline V and J ends were trimmed by 2 bases and 2 bases, with 9 bases remaining between them. CDR3 DNA sequence: TGTGCCAGCAGCTTATTCAGGGCAAACACTGAAGCTTTCTTT. Translation: CASSLFRANTEAFF.

CDR3 coding DNA: TGCGCCAGCCGAGGGGGCGGGCTCCGGGGCACAGATACGCAGTATTTT. Amino acids: CASRGGGLRGTDTQYF. The chain recombines TRBV5-1 with TRBJ2-3; 7 nucleotides line up with TRBD1. The CDR3 is made up of 16 amino acids. The ends lost 7 bases at V and 1 base at J; junction bases unmatched: 12. Germline values: CDR1 SGHRS, CDR2 YFSETQ.

The rearrangement joins TRBV7-2 to TRBJ2-7, with D possibly being TRBD2 (7 bases). The V gene lost 2 bases and the J gene lost 0 bases, with 17 bases spanning the gap. The CDR3 length is 17 residues. Germline CDR1 and CDR2: SGHTA and FQGNSA. The CDR3 sequence is CASSLPREGVSSYEQYF. CDR3 coding DNA: TGTGCCAGCAGCTTACCGAGGGAGGGGGTCTCCTCCTACGAGCAGTACTTC.

The chain couples TRBV20-1 to TRBJ1-2; D call uncertain. The CDR3 loop spans 13 amino acids. Germline values: CDR1 DFQATT, CDR2 SNEGSKA (reference sequence). The germline V and J ends were trimmed by 3 bases and 4 bases, with 12 bases remaining between them. CDR3 bases: TGCAGTGCTAGTTTTGGAGGGTTCTATGGCTACACCTTC. Amino acids: CSASFGGFYGYTF.

This rearrangement joins TRBV6-2 or TRBV6-3 to TRBJ1-5, with D perhaps matching TRBD1 (6 bases). V lost 0 bases, J lost 2 bases, and 14 bases lay in between. CDR3 length equals 17 residues. Germline CDR1 reads MNHEY; CDR2 reads SVGEGT. Written as DNA, the CDR3 is TGTGCCAGCAGTTACTCGCCGGGGGCGAACCGCAATCAGCCCCAGCATTTT. Protein sequence: CASSYSPGANRNQPQHF.

This CDR3 reads CASSGVSLTGGQFF. In DNA, the CDR3 is TGTGCCAGCAGCGGTGTAAGCCTAACCGGGGGGCAGTTCTTC. This chain uses TRBV9 with TRBJ2-1, with D possibly matching TRBD2 (6 bases). With 3 bases removed from V and 12 bases from J, the gap between germline ends came to 19 bases. The germline V gene encodes CDR1 SGDLS and CDR2 YYNGEE. The CDR3 extends over 14 amino acids. Filled out from reference TRBV9 and TRBJ2-1, the complete variable domain reads DSGVTQTPKHLITATGQRVTLRCSPRSGDLSVYWYQQSLDQGLQFLIQYYNGEERAKGNILERFSAQQFPDLHSELNLSSLELGDSALYFCASSGVSLTGGQFFGPGTRLTVL.

The chain couples TRBV11-2 to TRBJ1-3; 7 bases map to TRBD1. Unmatched junction bases numbered 11, after V lost 7 bases and J lost 8 bases. This CDR3 comprises 14 residues. Germline V gives CDR1 SGHAT, CDR2 FQNNGV. The CDR3 sequence: CASIRAGGWDTIYF. The CDR3 DNA reads as TGTGCCAGCATCCGAGCAGGGGGTTGGGACACCATATATTTT.

The J gene is TRBJ2-5, the V gene TRBV4-3; 8 nucleotides agree with TRBD1. J gave up 5 bases and V 3 bases, and 5 bases lay outside the gene matches. This CDR3 region has 14 residues. Germline V gene data show CDR1 as LGHNA and CDR2 as YSLEER. CDR3 sequence (DNA): TGCGCCAGCAGCCACCTGGGACAGGCGGAGACCCAGTACTTC. It translates to CASSHLGQAETQYF.

V and J are TRBV10-3 and TRBJ1-1; D not certain. The CDR3 loop spans 13 amino acids. The V end lost 6 bases, the J end lost 0 bases, and 8 bases lay between the germline ends. Germline V gives CDR1 ENHRY, CDR2 SYGVKD. This CDR3 is CAIREEVNTEAFF. CDR3 nucleotides: TGTGCCATCAGGGAGGAGGTGAACACTGAAGCTTTCTTT.

The J gene is TRBJ1-3, the V gene TRBV7-9; D uncertain. Trimming pared 2 bases from V and 0 bases from J, leaving 14 bases between. Germline lookup yields CDR1 SEHNR and CDR2 FQNEAQ (reference sequence). The CDR3 runs to 17 residues. CDR3 sequence (DNA): TGTGCCAGCAGCTTATTGTTACGCGGGCCCTCTGGAAACACCATATATTTT. This codes for CASSLLLRGPSGNTIYF.

The rearrangement links TRBV3-1 (or the pseudogene TRBV3-2) to TRBJ1-2, with D maybe TRBD1 (5 bases). The V and J ends lost 1 base and 7 bases respectively, with 7 bases between them. The CDR3 extends over 12 amino acids. CDR1 and CDR2 (germline): LGHDT, YNNKEL (reference sequence). Here the CDR3 DNA reads TGTGCCAGCAGCCAAGGGGGGTCTGGCTACACCTTC. Translation: CASSQGGSGYTF.

The chain has TRBV12-5 and TRBJ1-3, with D unresolved. V gave up 0 bases and J gave up 10 bases, with 10 bases separating them. From germline, CDR1 is LGHNT and CDR2 FRNRAP. The CDR3 has 13 amino acids. The CDR3 loop reads CASGLVPFLTIYF. DNA of the CDR3: TGTGCTAGTGGTTTGGTCCCGTTTCTAACCATATATTTT.